The 25 T cell receptor beta chains presented below share a single source sample, sequenced in a study of blood T cell repertoires in COVID-19. The repertoire was sequenced with immunoSEQ multiplex PCR; TCRdb's copy has only in-frame clones and lacks some. The sample holds roughly 140,000 clones; about 88% are singletons and the top ten take around 2.5%. Sequences were obtained from peripheral blood. Every receptor here comes from a woman in her 70s with acute or convalescent COVID-19.

This clone was found once. This chain joins TRBV28 and TRBJ1-5; TRBD1 aligns across 9 bases. This CDR3 spans 17 amino acids. Germline-derived CDR1 and CDR2 are MDHEN and SYDVKM. V dropped 4 bases and J dropped 3; count of bases not matched to a gene: 10. DNA of the CDR3: TGTGCCAGCAGTTCCCCGGGACAGGGTAGGTACAATCAGCCCCAGCATTTT. Amino acid sequence: CASSSPGQGRYNQPQHF.

The rearrangement uses TRBV6-5 and TRBJ1-4, with 8 bases that match TRBD1. The V gene end was trimmed by 6 bases and the J gene end by 8 bases; junction bases not matched to a gene: 8. This CDR3 spans 14 amino acids. CDR1 and CDR2 (germline): MNHEY, SVGAGI. The CDR3 bases are TGTGCCAGCAGGGACAGGGAGGGCTCGGAAAAACTGTTTTTT. Its protein is CASRDREGSEKLFF.

The V and J genes are TRBV6-2 or TRBV6-3 and TRBJ1-2; D ambiguous. The CDR3 totals 15 residues. CDR1 is MNHEY and CDR2 is SVGEGT in the germline V gene. The V end lost 5 bases, the J end lost 0 bases, and 13 bases lay between the germline ends. The CDR3 region is CASSPRGVANYGYTF. CDR3 coding DNA: TGTGCCAGCAGTCCCCGGGGAGTGGCTAACTATGGCTACACCTTC.

This chain uses TRBV5-6 with TRBJ2-7; TRBD1 might be the D (6 bases). Germline V gene data show CDR1 as SGHDT and CDR2 as YYEEEE. The length of the CDR3 is 14 residues. The V end lost 0 bases, the J end lost 3 bases, and 10 bases lay between the germline ends. In DNA form, the CDR3 reads TGTGCCAGCAGCTTGGGGGCAGGGGACTACGAGCAGTACTTC. This translates into CASSLGAGDYEQYF. The entire variable domain, with the rest obtained from reference TRBV5-6 and TRBJ2-7, is as follows: DAGVTQSPTHLIKTRGQQVTLRCSPKSGHDTVSWYQQALGQGPQFIFQYYEEEERQRGNFPDRFSGHQFPNYSSELNVNALLLGDSALYLCASSLGAGDYEQYFGPGTRLTVT.

The chain employs TRBV7-2 and TRBJ2-3; no firm D call. Trimming stripped 0 bases from V and 1 base from J, with 5 bases between. The CDR3 is 14 residues long. Germline CDR1 and CDR2: SGHTA and FQGNSA. The DNA for the CDR3 is TGTGCCAGCAGCTTAGCATGGCGCACAGATACGCAGTATTTT. Protein sequence: CASSLAWRTDTQYF.

V gene TRBV4-1 combines with J gene TRBJ1-5, with a possible D match to TRBD1 (6 bases). Germline V gene lookup returns CDR1 MGHRA and CDR2 YSYEKL. V dropped 0 bases and J dropped 6 bases, with 6 bases sitting between them. This CDR3 has 13 amino acids. The CDR3 here is CASSQEQGQPQHF. In DNA, the CDR3 is TGCGCCAGCAGCCAAGAACAGGGTCAGCCCCAGCATTTT.

CDR3: CASSYEGEARAFF. CDR3 coding DNA: TGTGCCAGCAGTTACGAGGGTGAAGCAAGAGCTTTCTTT. This chain uses TRBV6-5 with TRBJ1-1; D gene uncertain. From germline, CDR1 is MNHEY and CDR2 SVGAGI. Trimming left V 2 bases short and J 10 bases short, with 14 bases between. The CDR3 is 13 residues long.

The V gene is TRBV10-3, the J gene TRBJ2-2; TRBD2 matches 12 bases. The CDR3 covers 16 residues. CDR1 is ENHRY and CDR2 is SYGVKD in the germline V gene. V shed 6 bases, J shed 0 bases, and the junction held 2 bases outside the gene matches. The CDR3 nucleotides are TGTGCCATCAGAGGACTAGCGGGGCCGAACACCGGGGAGCTGTTTTTT. This codes for CAIRGLAGPNTGELFF.

The chain uses TRBV6-6 and TRBJ2-7; the match to TRBD1 covers 8 bases. V was clipped by 0 bases and J by 2 bases; unmatched bases: 3. The CDR3 has 15 residues. Germline V gene sequence: CDR1 MNHNY, CDR2 SVGAGI (reference sequence). CDR3: CASSYSGTGPYEQYF. The CDR3 coding sequence is TGTGCCAGCAGTTACTCCGGGACAGGCCCCTACGAGCAGTACTTC.

This chain links TRBV19 with TRBJ2-5; no clear D gene. CDR3 length equals 13 residues. From germline, CDR1 is LNHDA and CDR2 SQIVND (reference sequence). Trimming left V 4 bases short and J 4 bases short, with 10 bases between. The chain's CDR3 is CASSNLYGETQYF. As DNA, the CDR3 is TGTGCCAGTAGTAATCTTTACGGAGAGACCCAGTACTTC.

The chain uses TRBV30 and TRBJ2-3; D is unclear. V was trimmed by 3 bases and J by 2 bases, leaving 6 bases between them. The CDR3 loop spans 12 amino acids. Germline lookup yields CDR1 GTSNPN and CDR2 SVGIG (reference sequence). This CDR3 is CAWSPYTDTQYF. The CDR3 DNA sequence: TGTGCCTGGAGCCCCTACACAGATACGCAGTATTTT.

The V call is TRBV28, the J call TRBJ2-7, with 7 bases that match TRBD1. J lost 2 bases, V lost 4 bases, and 5 bases had no gene match. CDR3 length equals 14 residues. CDR1 is MDHEN, CDR2 SYDVKM, per germline. The CDR3: CASSSQGIPYEQYV. The CDR3, as DNA: TGTGCCAGCAGTTCACAGGGGATTCCCTACGAGCAGTACGTC.

The V and J genes are TRBV29-1 and TRBJ2-5, with 7 bases aligning to TRBD1. Germline V lookup: CDR1 SQVTM, CDR2 ANQGSEA. The CDR3 extends over 12 amino acids. The ends lost 7 bases at V and 2 bases at J; junction bases unmatched: 4. The CDR3 sequence: CSAGDRQETQYF. In nucleotides, the CDR3 is TGCAGCGCAGGGGACAGACAAGAGACCCAGTACTTC.

The V call is TRBV2, the J call TRBJ1-4; 7 bases agree with TRBD1. Looked up from germline, CDR1 is SNHLY and CDR2 is FYNNEI. CDR3 length: 17 residues. The V gene end was trimmed by 7 bases and the J gene end by 1 base; junction bases not matched to a gene: 12. The CDR3: CASTGGRGSGTNEKLFF. For the CDR3, the DNA is TGTGCCAGCACCGGGGGCAGGGGGTCAGGAACTAATGAAAAACTGTTTTTT. The full variable domain, its missing parts supplied by reference TRBV2 and TRBJ1-4, is EPEVTQTPSHQVTQMGQEVILRCVPISNHLYFYWYRQILGQKVEFLVSFYNNEISEKSEIFDDQFSVERPDGSNFTLKIRSTKLEDSAMYFCASTGGRGSGTNEKLFFGSGTQLSVL.

The genes are TRBV6-5 and TRBJ2-7; 13 nucleotides align to TRBD2. CDR1 is MNHEY and CDR2 is SVGAGI in the germline V gene. With 7 bases clipped from V and 2 bases from J, the junction kept 2 bases outside the gene matches. The CDR3 sequence is 14 residues long. As DNA, the CDR3 is TGTGCCAGCAAAACTAGCGGGGGGGCCTACGAGCAGTACTTC. Amino acids: CASKTSGGAYEQYF.

The chain uses TRBV5-1 and TRBJ1-4; perhaps TRBD1 as D (6 bases). The CDR3 totals 17 residues. V dropped 0 bases and J dropped 5 bases, with 17 bases sitting between them. Germline lookup yields CDR1 SGHRS and CDR2 YFSETQ. The chain's CDR3 is CASSLAGGALGNEKLFF. CDR3 DNA: TGCGCCAGCAGCTTGGCCGGGGGGGCGCTTGGGAATGAAAAACTGTTTTTT.

CDR3 region: CASSFAGASSYNSPLHF. CDR3 DNA: TGCGCCAGCAGCTTTGCGGGGGCCAGCTCCTATAATTCACCCCTCCACTTT. The V call is TRBV5-1, the J call TRBJ1-6; D might be TRBD1 (6 bases). Germline assignment: CDR1 SGHRS and CDR2 YFSETQ. The V end lost 2 bases, the J end lost 0 bases, and 12 bases lay between the germline ends. The CDR3 spans 17 residues.

In its sample, this clone was seen a few times. The chain employs TRBV27 and TRBJ1-2, with D unresolved. Trimming removed 7 bases from V and 0 bases from J, with 15 bases in between. The CDR3 sequence is 15 residues long. In germline, CDR1 is MNHEY, CDR2 SMNVEV (reference sequence). The chain's CDR3 is CASTSIHGANYGYTF. CDR3 in DNA: TGTGCCAGCACCTCGATCCACGGAGCTAACTATGGCTACACCTTC.

A single count supports this clone. V gene TRBV29-1 combines with J gene TRBJ2-5, with 8 bases lining up with TRBD1. The CDR3 has 17 amino acids. V shed 0 bases, J shed 2 bases, and the junction held 11 bases outside the gene matches. The V gene's germline CDR1 is SQVTM and CDR2 ANQGSEA. The CDR3, as DNA: TGCAGCGTTGAAGAAGAAGGAGACAGGGGAAATCAAGAGACCCAGTACTTC. Translating gives CSVEEEGDRGNQETQYF. The full variable domain, completed using reference TRBV29-1 and TRBJ2-5, is SAVISQKPSRDICQRGTSLTIQCQVDSQVTMMFWYRQQPGQSLTLIATANQGSEATYESGFVIDKFPISRPNLTFSTLTVSNMSPEDSSIYLCSVEEEGDRGNQETQYFGPGTRLLVL.

This clone showed up many times. The chain links TRBV7-2 to TRBJ1-2; 10 bases agree with TRBD1. The CDR3 contains 18 residues. Germline V gene sequence: CDR1 SGHTA, CDR2 FQGNSA. J lost 4 bases, V lost 2 bases, and 13 bases had no gene match. The CDR3 DNA follows: TGTGCCAGCAGCTTAAACGGAAGCCCGACAGGGGGCGGCTATGGCTACACCTTC. Its translation is CASSLNGSPTGGGYGYTF.

This rearrangement joins TRBV28 to TRBJ1-1; D is perhaps TRBD1 (5 bases). CDR1 MDHEN and CDR2 SYDVKM come from the germline V gene. There are 15 residues in the CDR3. V dropped 6 bases and J dropped 5 bases, with 19 bases sitting between them. CDR3 amino acids: CASSSPGGVETEAFF. Here the CDR3 DNA reads TGTGCCAGCAGCTCCCCGGGAGGGGTGGAAACTGAAGCTTTCTTT.

This chain links TRBV19 with TRBJ2-1, with D maybe TRBD2 (6 bases). This CDR3 is 14 amino acids long. Looked up from germline, CDR1 is LNHDA and CDR2 is SQIVND (reference sequence). The ends were cut back, 8 bases at V and 2 bases at J, with 13 bases in the middle. Here the CDR3 DNA reads TGTGCCAGTTCGGACGGGGGAACCTACAATGAGCAGTTCTTC. It translates to CASSDGGTYNEQFF.

The chain has TRBV24-1 and TRBJ2-1; possibly TRBD2 for D (7 bases). The V end lost 6 bases, the J end lost 9 bases, and 11 bases lay between the germline ends. There are 12 residues in the CDR3. The germline V gene has CDR1 KGHDR and CDR2 SFDVKD. In nucleotides, the CDR3 is TGTGCCACCAGTATGGGAGGGGGTGAGCAGTTCTTC. The encoded protein is CATSMGGGEQFF.

The chain carries TRBV5-8 and TRBJ2-7, with 9 bases matching TRBD1. This CDR3 contains 13 residues. Germline lookup yields CDR1 SGHTS and CDR2 YDEGEE. The V segment lost 4 bases and the J segment 4 bases; nucleotides outside the gene matches: 3. CDR3 in amino acids: CASSKQGAYEQYV. DNA for the CDR3: TGTGCCAGCAGCAAACAGGGGGCTTACGAGCAGTACGTC.

Concerning this clone: Mismatch with germline at one junction end may stem from a read error. This chain joins TRBV3-1 (or the pseudogene TRBV3-2) and TRBJ2-7, with 15 bases that match TRBD2. Germline CDR1 LGHDT, CDR2 YNNKEL (reference sequence). The CDR3 consists of 14 residues. CDR3 region: CASSQGTSGGAEHF. CDR3 nucleotides: TGTGCCAGCAGCCAAGGGACTAGCGGGGGGGCCGAGCACTTC.